The 30 T cell receptor beta chains below come from one sample, sequenced in a study of T cells in women clearing cervical HPV infection. Only in-frame clones appear in the TCRdb table, and some are missing; sequencing was by immunoSEQ multiplex PCR. Its listing shows some 28,000 clones. The sample consisted of blood buffy coat. The receptor source for this set is a woman aged 18-70 years with a cervical HPV16 infection that either progressed to CIN3+ or cleared (not recorded which).

With respect to this clone: The sequence runs out 3 residues before the end of the CDR3; the remainder is reconstructed from the germline J gene. This sample also contains other DNA sequences that code for the same CDR3. The rearrangement joins TRBV18 to TRBJ1-2; D is undetermined. The length of the CDR3 is 14 residues. CDR1 and CDR2 (germline): KGHSH, LQKENI. The CDR3 bases that were read are TGTGCCAGCTCAGGATTCCAGCGCGAGGATACC. Amino acid sequence: CASSGFQREDT. The CDR3 in its entirety is CASSGFQREDTYTF. Full variable domain (rest looked up from reference TRBV18 and TRBJ1-2): NAGVMQNPRHLVRRRGQEARLRCSPMKGHSHVYWYRQLPEEGLKFMVYLQKENIIDESGMPKERFSAEFPKEGPSILRIQQVVRGDSAAYFCASSGFQREDTYTFGSGTRLTVV.

Remarks on this clone: The sequence runs out 3 residues before the end of the CDR3; the remainder is reconstructed from the germline J gene. This chain uses TRBV19 with TRBJ1-1; TRBD1 aligns across 10 bases. The junction had 3 bases not matched to a gene; V was cut back by 6 bases and J by 2 bases. Germline assignment: CDR1 LNHDA and CDR2 SQIVND (reference sequence). This CDR3 has 14 amino acids. CDR3 sequence: CASRGQGLNTEAFF. The sequenced CDR3 bases are TGTGCCAGTAGGGGACAGGGGTTAAACACTGAA.

As to this clone: Read sequence stops 3 residues before the CDR3 end, and the germline J gene provides the missing end. The chain recombines TRBV19 with TRBJ2-4; D is unresolved. V was trimmed by 5 bases and J by 2 bases, leaving 7 bases between them. Germline V gene sequence: CDR1 LNHDA, CDR2 SQIVND (reference sequence). The CDR3 runs 13 residues. CDR3 bases read: TGTGCCAGTAGTCCTTTTTCCAAAAACATT. It encodes CASSPFSKNI. The CDR3 in full is CASSPFSKNIQYF.

Notes on this clone: Coverage ceases 3 residues before the CDR3 finishes, and the germline J gene fills in the end. The chain employs TRBV5-1 and TRBJ2-7; 11 nucleotides align to TRBD2. The CDR3 extends over 14 amino acids. The V gene's germline CDR1 is SGHRS and CDR2 YFSETQ. Trimming cost V 2 bases and J 4 bases; bases outside gene matches: 2. This CDR3 reads CASSFTSGGYEQYF. CDR3 DNA (partial): TGCGCCAGCAGCTTTACTAGCGGGGGATACGAG.

Judged by frequency, this clone is medium-sized. Coverage ceases 3 residues before the CDR3 finishes, and the germline J gene fills in the end. The chain has TRBV5-4 and TRBJ2-2, with unresolved D. The CDR3 is made up of 15 amino acids. V lost 4 bases to trimming and J lost 0 bases, with 10 bases between them. Germline CDR1 reads SGHNT; CDR2 reads YYREEE (reference sequence). CDR3 bases read: TGTGCCAGCAGCCATAGTTCCGCGAACACCGGGGAG. Protein product: CASSHSSANTGE. The full CDR3 is CASSHSSANTGELFF.

Points on this clone: Coverage ceases 3 residues before the CDR3 finishes, and the germline J gene fills in the end. The chain carries TRBV28 and TRBJ2-5, with TRBD2 matching 14 bases. This CDR3 has 21 residues. The germline CDR1 and CDR2 sequences are MDHEN and SYDVKM. V was pared by 1 base and J by 5 bases, with 18 bases of the junction left unmatched. The DNA read from the CDR3 is TGTGCCAGCAGTTTATACCCGGGACTAGCGGGAGTTAGTCCCTCCCGGGAGACC. It yields the protein CASSLYPGLAGVSPSRET. Given in full, the CDR3 is CASSLYPGLAGVSPSRETQYF.

As regards this clone: Read sequence stops 3 residues before the CDR3 end, and the germline J gene provides the missing end. The chain carries TRBV6-1 and TRBJ1-2; D perhaps matches TRBD1 (6 bases). CDR3 length: 16 amino acids. Germline V gene data show CDR1 as MNHNS and CDR2 as SASEGT. CDR3 DNA (partial): TGTGCCAGCAGTGAGTGGGGGCGGAGTGGCACAGATACC. Translated, it gives CASSEWGRSGTDT. The whole CDR3 protein reads CASSEWGRSGTDTYTF.

As concerns this clone: The read is 3 residues too short to cover the CDR3 end, so that end is filled in from the germline J gene. The chain links TRBV5-1 to TRBJ2-7; 9 bases are shared with TRBD1. The length of the CDR3 is 16 residues. V dropped 1 base and J dropped 5; count of bases not matched to a gene: 10. In germline, CDR1 is SGHRS, CDR2 YFSETQ. CDR3 in amino acids: CASSLMGQGVWDEQYF. The covered CDR3 bases are TGCGCCAGCAGCTTGATGGGACAGGGCGTGTGGGACGAG.

Concerning this clone: The read ends 3 residues shy of where the CDR3 ends; the end is completed using the germline J gene. V usage is TRBV7-2 and J usage is TRBJ2-3; TRBD2 aligns across 10 bases. The J segment lost 4 bases and the V segment lost 0 bases, leaving 4 bases of the junction unmatched. CDR1 SGHTA and CDR2 FQGNSA come from the germline V gene. The CDR3 has 16 residues. CDR3 bases read: TGTGCCAGCAGCTTAGCGTTAGCGGGGGGCCCAGATACG. Amino acid sequence: CASSLALAGGPDT. The whole CDR3 reads CASSLALAGGPDTQYF.

On this clone: The sequence runs out 3 residues before the end of the CDR3; the remainder is reconstructed from the germline J gene. The V call is TRBV2, the J call TRBJ2-7, with D perhaps matching TRBD1 (6 bases). V lost 5 bases and J lost 6, with 20 bases in between. Germline values: CDR1 SNHLY, CDR2 FYNNEI. The CDR3 spans 15 residues. This CDR3 is CASSPITTGSAEQYF. Partial CDR3 DNA: TGTGCCAGCAGTCCAATAACCACAGGGAGCGCCGAG.

Remarks on this clone: The read terminates 3 residues ahead of where the CDR3 ends, so the germline J gene completes it. The chain carries TRBV11-1 and TRBJ1-1; TRBD1 is a possible D gene (5 bases). The germline CDR1 and CDR2 sequences are SGHAT and FQDESV (reference sequence). V shed 6 bases and J shed 4 bases, with 15 bases lying between them. The CDR3 is 14 amino acids. CDR3 DNA (partial): TGTGCCAGCAGTAAAACGGGGGGGGGCACTGAA. Its translation is CASSKTGGGTE. The entire CDR3 is CASSKTGGGTEAFF.

About this clone: The read falls 3 residues short of the CDR3 end, and the missing part is taken from the germline J gene. This chain joins TRBV14 and TRBJ2-3; 7 bases match TRBD2. The CDR3 spans 17 residues. Germline CDR1 and CDR2: SGHDN and FVKESK. CDR3: CASSQDRGSGYQETQYF. CDR3 DNA, as far as it was read: TGTGCCAGCAGCCAAGATCGTGGTAGCGGGTACCAAGAGACG.

With regard to this clone: The read ends 3 residues shy of where the CDR3 ends; the end is completed using the germline J gene. The V gene is TRBV19, the J gene TRBJ2-3; 7 nucleotides line up with TRBD1. The CDR3 contains 13 residues. Germline V gene lookup returns CDR1 LNHDA and CDR2 SQIVND (reference sequence). The chain's CDR3 is CASSEGAWQPQYF. Incomplete CDR3 DNA: TGTGCCAGTAGTGAGGGGGCCTGGCAGCCG.

With regard to this clone: The sequence runs out 3 residues before the end of the CDR3; the remainder is reconstructed from the germline J gene. V gene TRBV25-1 combines with J gene TRBJ1-6; TRBD1 is a possible D gene (5 bases). Trimming pared 5 bases from V and 0 bases from J, leaving 14 bases between. Germline lookup yields CDR1 MGHDK and CDR2 SYGVNS. This CDR3 comprises 17 residues. The CDR3 loop reads CASSMTAVSSYNSPLHF. The CDR3 DNA, read in part, is TGTGCCAGCAGTATGACAGCCGTAAGCTCCTATAATTCACCC.

Of note for this clone: The CDR3 extends 3 residues past the end of the read, so its final part is completed from the germline J gene. This chain uses TRBV7-6 with TRBJ2-1; tentative D call: TRBD1 (5 bases). CDR3 length: 13 amino acids. V lost 4 bases, J lost 9 bases, and 13 bases lay in between. CDR1 is SGHVS, CDR2 FNYEAQ, per germline. CDR3 sequence reads: CASSSSRALEQFF. The part of the CDR3 DNA that was read is TGTGCCAGCAGCTCAAGCAGGGCCCTTGAG.

A remark on this clone: Coverage ceases 3 residues before the CDR3 finishes, and the germline J gene fills in the end. The V call is TRBV19, the J call TRBJ2-3, with D maybe TRBD2 (6 bases). CDR3 size: 14 residues. Germline V CDR1 and CDR2: LNHDA, SQIVND (reference sequence). The CDR3 reads CASSIGGTGETQYF. The DNA read from the CDR3 is TGTGCCAGTAGTATAGGAGGGACGGGGGAGACG.

About this clone itself: Coverage ceases 3 residues before the CDR3 finishes, and the germline J gene fills in the end. This chain links TRBV20-1 with TRBJ2-7; a possible D gene is TRBD1 (6 bases). CDR3 size: 17 residues. Deletions cut 0 bases from V and 1 base from J, with 19 bases between. In germline, CDR1 is DFQATT, CDR2 SNEGSKA (reference sequence). The CDR3 DNA, read in part, is TGCAGTGCTAGAGATATAAGCGAAGGGACATTTTCCTACGAG. It codes for CSARDISEGTFSYE. The whole CDR3 protein is CSARDISEGTFSYEQYF.

For this clone: An end of the junction differs from the germline gene, which may be a read error. The read terminates 3 residues before the CDR3 end, so the remaining end is supplied by the germline J gene. V usage is TRBV4-2 and J usage is TRBJ1-2; tentatively, D is TRBD1 (5 bases). Germline lookup yields CDR1 LGHNA and CDR2 YNFKEQ. CDR3 size: 16 residues. The covered CDR3 bases are TGCGCCAGCAGCCAAGATATAGGCAGGGAGGACTATGGC. Protein sequence: CASSQDIGREDYG. The whole CDR3 is CASSQDIGREDYGYTF.

As concerns this clone: With the read ending 3 residues before the CDR3 end, the germline J gene is used to fill in that end. The rearrangement joins TRBV5-8 to TRBJ2-7; unclear D gene. With 3 bases removed from V and 0 bases from J, the gap between germline ends came to 7 bases. The CDR3 has 13 residues. Germline V lookup: CDR1 SGHTS, CDR2 YDEGEE. This chain's CDR3 is CASSSSYSYEQYF. The CDR3 bases that were read are TGTGCCAGCAGCTCCAGTTACTCCTACGAG.

Remarks on this clone: From the germline J gene comes the end of the CDR3, since the read stops 3 residues before it. J is TRBJ1-4 and V is TRBV19; possible D gene TRBD1, 5 bases. Looked up from germline, CDR1 is LNHDA and CDR2 is SQIVND (reference sequence). The ends were cut back, 0 bases at V and 7 bases at J, with 9 bases in the middle. CDR3 length: 14 residues. The DNA read from the CDR3 is TGTGCCAGTAGTATAGAATTCAGGGTTGAAAAA. Translating gives CASSIEFRVEK. The full CDR3 reads CASSIEFRVEKLFF.

The CDR3 spells CAGQGYNEQFF. Partial CDR3 DNA: TGTGCCGGACAGGGGTACAATGAG. The chain has TRBV30 and TRBJ2-1, with TRBD1 matching 9 bases. Sequencing ends 3 residues short of the CDR3 end; the germline J gene provides the rest. CDR3 size: 11 residues. The V gene end was trimmed by 8 bases and the J gene end by 4 bases; junction bases not matched to a gene: 0. Germline V gives CDR1 GTSNPN, CDR2 SVGIG (reference sequence).

Of note for this clone: Read sequence stops 3 residues before the CDR3 end, and the germline J gene provides the missing end. The rearrangement uses TRBV6-2 or TRBV6-3 and TRBJ2-1; 8 bases are a match to TRBD2. Trimming cost V 5 bases and J 7 bases; bases outside gene matches: 10. CDR3 size: 15 residues. Germline CDR1 is MNHEY and CDR2 is SVGEGT. The CDR3 DNA, read in part, is TGTGCCAGCAGTACCGGGACTAGGGTGAGGAATGAG. This gives the protein CASSTGTRVRNE. From start to end, the CDR3 is CASSTGTRVRNEQFF.

Worth noting for this clone: The read finishes 3 residues shy of the CDR3 end, and the germline J gene is used to complete it. V and J are TRBV5-4 and TRBJ2-5; 9 bases line up with TRBD2. Looked up from germline, CDR1 is SGHNT and CDR2 is YYREEE (reference sequence). The CDR3 consists of 16 residues. V was pared by 0 bases and J by 5 bases, with 8 bases of the junction left unmatched. The covered CDR3 bases are TGTGCCAGCAGCTTGGGTCAGGCTAGCGGGACGGAGACC. Its translation: CASSLGQASGTET. The full CDR3 protein is CASSLGQASGTETQYF.

A remark on this clone: The read terminates 3 residues before the CDR3 end, so the remaining end is supplied by the germline J gene. The rearrangement links TRBV5-1 to TRBJ1-5; D unclear. The CDR3 contains 15 residues. V shed 3 bases and J shed 4 bases, with 14 bases lying between them. Germline CDR1 is SGHRS and CDR2 is YFSETQ. The CDR3 bases that were read are TGCGCCAGCAGCTCCGTTCCTGACACAAATCAGCCC. It yields the protein CASSSVPDTNQP. The full CDR3 protein reads CASSSVPDTNQPQHF.

As to this clone: Other nucleotide sequences in the sample specify the same CDR3. CDR3 in amino acids: CASSQGQGTKNIQYF. Incomplete CDR3 DNA: TGCGCCAGCAGCCAAGGACAGGGTACCAAAAACATT. The chain carries TRBV4-1 and TRBJ2-4; 7 nucleotides agree with TRBD1. The read stops 3 residues short of the end of the CDR3; the missing end is completed from the germline J gene. V gave up 1 base and J gave up 2 bases; unmatched junction bases: 2. Per the germline V gene, CDR1 is MGHRA and CDR2 is YSYEKL. This CDR3 is built from 15 residues.

Concerning this clone: Read sequence stops 3 residues before the CDR3 end, and the germline J gene provides the missing end. This sequence joins TRBV29-1 and TRBJ2-7; 7 bases align to TRBD1. Per germline, CDR1 SQVTM and CDR2 ANQGSEA. V dropped 7 bases and J dropped 5; count of bases not matched to a gene: 8. This CDR3 is 12 amino acids long. Partial CDR3 DNA: TGCAGCGCTAAGACAGGGACAAACGAG. It is translated as CSAKTGTNE. The CDR3, in full, reads CSAKTGTNEQYF.

As concerns this clone: The read is 3 residues too short to cover the CDR3 end, so that end is filled in from the germline J gene. The gene calls are TRBV20-1 and TRBJ1-2; 11 nucleotides match TRBD1. CDR1 DFQATT and CDR2 SNEGSKA come from the germline V gene (reference sequence). The CDR3 is 13 amino acids. The CDR3 sequence: CSATMGQGDRYTF. Incomplete CDR3 DNA: TGCAGTGCTACGATGGGACAGGGGGATCGC.

Comments on this clone: The read finishes 3 residues shy of the CDR3 end, and the germline J gene is used to complete it. The chain combines TRBV19 with TRBJ1-1; 12 bases map to TRBD1. Germline CDR1 and CDR2: LNHDA and SQIVND (reference sequence). With V trimmed by 5 bases and J by 5 bases, 12 bases remained unmatched. This CDR3 comprises 17 residues. CDR3 sequence reads: CASSPSWGTGGGTEAFF. CDR3 DNA, as far as it was read: TGTGCCAGTAGTCCCTCGTGGGGGACAGGGGGCGGAACTGAA.

Concerning this clone: The read comes to an end 3 residues before the CDR3 does, leaving the germline J gene to fill in the end. The rearrangement links TRBV30 to TRBJ1-1; D not certain. Germline CDR1 GTSNPN, CDR2 SVGIG (reference sequence). The V end lost 0 bases, the J end lost 3 bases, and 5 bases lay between the germline ends. CDR3 size: 12 residues. The part of the CDR3 DNA that was read is TGTGCCTGGAGTGTACAATACACTGAA. This encodes CAWSVQYTE. Given in full, the CDR3 is CAWSVQYTEAFF. Combining the CDR3 with reference TRBV30 and TRBJ1-1 gives the whole variable domain SQTIHQWPATLVQPVGSPLSLECTVEGTSNPNLYWYRQAAGRGLQLLFYSVGIGQISSEVPQNLSASRPQDRQFILSSKKLLLSDSGFYLCAWSVQYTEAFFGQGTRLTVV.

On this clone itself: The sequenced fragment ends 3 residues before the CDR3 boundary, so the rest is inferred from the germline J gene. The chain carries TRBV20-1 and TRBJ1-4, with D possibly TRBD1 on 6 matching bases. The germline gives CDR1 DFQATT, CDR2 SNEGSKA (reference sequence). This CDR3 spans 15 amino acids. The CDR3 DNA, read in part, is TGCAGTGCTCCCCCTGGGGGGGCGCAAGGTTCACCA. Protein: CSAPPGGAQGSP. The complete CDR3 protein is CSAPPGGAQGSPLFF.